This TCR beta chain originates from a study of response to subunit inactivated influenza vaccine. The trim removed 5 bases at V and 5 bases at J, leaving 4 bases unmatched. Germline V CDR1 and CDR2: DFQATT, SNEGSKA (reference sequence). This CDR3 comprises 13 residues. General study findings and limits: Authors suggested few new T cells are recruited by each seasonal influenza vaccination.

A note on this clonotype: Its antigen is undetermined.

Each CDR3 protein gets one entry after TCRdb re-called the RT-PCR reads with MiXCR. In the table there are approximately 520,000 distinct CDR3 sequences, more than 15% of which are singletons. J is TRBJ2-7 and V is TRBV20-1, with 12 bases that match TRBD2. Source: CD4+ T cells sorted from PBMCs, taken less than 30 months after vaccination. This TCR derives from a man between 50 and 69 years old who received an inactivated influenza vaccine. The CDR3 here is CSAGRLAGDEQYF. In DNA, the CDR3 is TGCAGTGCTGGGCGACTAGCGGGGGACGAGCAGTACTTC.